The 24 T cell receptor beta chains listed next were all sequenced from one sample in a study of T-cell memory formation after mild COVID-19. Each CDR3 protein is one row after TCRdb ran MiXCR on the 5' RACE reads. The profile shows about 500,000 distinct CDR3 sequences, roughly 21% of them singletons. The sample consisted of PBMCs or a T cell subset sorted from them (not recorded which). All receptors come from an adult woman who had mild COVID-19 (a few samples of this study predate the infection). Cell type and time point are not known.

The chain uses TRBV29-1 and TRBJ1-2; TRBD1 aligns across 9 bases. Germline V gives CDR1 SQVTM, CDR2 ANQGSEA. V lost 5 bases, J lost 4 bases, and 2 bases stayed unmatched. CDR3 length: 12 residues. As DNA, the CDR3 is TGCAGCGTTTTGGGACAGGGCTATGGCTACACCTTC. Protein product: CSVLGQGYGYTF.

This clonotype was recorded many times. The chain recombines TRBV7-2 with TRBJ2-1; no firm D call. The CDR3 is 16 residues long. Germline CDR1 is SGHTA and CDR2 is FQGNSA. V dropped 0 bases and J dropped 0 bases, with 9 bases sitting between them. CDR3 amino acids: CASSLAGLSSYNEQFF. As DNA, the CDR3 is TGTGCCAGCAGCTTAGCTGGCCTTAGCTCCTACAATGAGCAGTTCTTC.

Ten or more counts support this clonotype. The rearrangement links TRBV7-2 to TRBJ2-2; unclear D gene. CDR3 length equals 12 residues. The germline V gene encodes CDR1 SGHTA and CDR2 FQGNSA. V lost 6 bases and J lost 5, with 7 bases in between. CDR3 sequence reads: CASSFATGELFF. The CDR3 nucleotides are TGTGCCAGCAGTTTTGCGACCGGGGAGCTGTTTTTT.

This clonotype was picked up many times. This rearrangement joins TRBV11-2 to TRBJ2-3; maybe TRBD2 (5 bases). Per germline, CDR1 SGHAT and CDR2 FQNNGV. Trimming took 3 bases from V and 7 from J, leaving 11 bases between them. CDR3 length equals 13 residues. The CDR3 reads CASSFTGVNTQYF. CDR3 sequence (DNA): TGTGCCAGCAGCTTTACCGGGGTCAATACGCAGTATTTT.

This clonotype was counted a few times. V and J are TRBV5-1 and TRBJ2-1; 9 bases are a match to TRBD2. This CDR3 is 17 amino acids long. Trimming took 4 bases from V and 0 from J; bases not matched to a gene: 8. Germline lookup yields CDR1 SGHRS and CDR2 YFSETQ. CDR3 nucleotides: TGCGCCAGCAGCCCGAATAGCGGGGGACCCTCCTACAATGAGCAGTTCTTC. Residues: CASSPNSGGPSYNEQFF.

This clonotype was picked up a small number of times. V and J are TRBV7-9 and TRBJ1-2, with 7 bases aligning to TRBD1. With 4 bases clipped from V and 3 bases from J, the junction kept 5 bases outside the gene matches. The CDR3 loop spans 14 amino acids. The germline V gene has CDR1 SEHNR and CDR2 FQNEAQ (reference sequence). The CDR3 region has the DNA TGTGCCAGCAGCTCAGGGACAGCTTACTATGGCTACACCTTC. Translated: CASSSGTAYYGYTF.

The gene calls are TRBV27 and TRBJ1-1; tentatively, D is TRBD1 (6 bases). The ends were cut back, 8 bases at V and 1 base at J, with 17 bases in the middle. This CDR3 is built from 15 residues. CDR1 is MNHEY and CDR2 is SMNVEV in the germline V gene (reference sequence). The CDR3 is CASQGQGTGNTEAFF. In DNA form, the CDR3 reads TGTGCCAGCCAGGGGCAGGGCACAGGGAACACTGAAGCTTTCTTT.

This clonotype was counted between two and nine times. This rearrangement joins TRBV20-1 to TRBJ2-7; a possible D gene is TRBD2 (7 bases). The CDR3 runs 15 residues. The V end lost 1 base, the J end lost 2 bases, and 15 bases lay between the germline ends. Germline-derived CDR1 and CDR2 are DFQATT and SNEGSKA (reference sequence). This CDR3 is CSARGGGDGAYEQYF. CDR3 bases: TGCAGTGCTAGAGGAGGGGGGGACGGGGCCTACGAGCAGTACTTC.

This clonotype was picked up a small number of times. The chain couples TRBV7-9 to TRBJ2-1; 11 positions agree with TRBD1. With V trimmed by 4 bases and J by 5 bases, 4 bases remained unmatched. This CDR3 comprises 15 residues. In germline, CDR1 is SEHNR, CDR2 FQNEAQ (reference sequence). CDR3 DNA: TGTGCCAGCAGCTGGACAGGGGGCATCGACAATGAGCAGTTCTTC. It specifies CASSWTGGIDNEQFF.

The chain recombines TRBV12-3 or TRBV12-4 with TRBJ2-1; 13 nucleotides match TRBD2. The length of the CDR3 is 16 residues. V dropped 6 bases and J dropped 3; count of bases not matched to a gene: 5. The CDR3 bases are TGTGCCAGCAGACGGGGGACTAGCGGGAACTACAATGAGCAGTTCTTC. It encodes CASRRGTSGNYNEQFF.

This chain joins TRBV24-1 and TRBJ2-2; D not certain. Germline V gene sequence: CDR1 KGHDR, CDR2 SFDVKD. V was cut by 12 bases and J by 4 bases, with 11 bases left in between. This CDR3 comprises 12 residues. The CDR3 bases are TGTGCCGCCCGAGCGTTCACCGGGGAGCTGTTTTTT. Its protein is CAARAFTGELFF.

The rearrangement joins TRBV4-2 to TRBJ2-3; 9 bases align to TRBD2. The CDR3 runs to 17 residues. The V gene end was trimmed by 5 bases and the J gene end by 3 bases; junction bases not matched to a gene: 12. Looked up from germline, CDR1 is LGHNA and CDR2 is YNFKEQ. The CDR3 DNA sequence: TGTGCCAGCAGCGGCGGAGGGCCGGGACTAGCTACAGATACGCAGTATTTT. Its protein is CASSGGGPGLATDTQYF.

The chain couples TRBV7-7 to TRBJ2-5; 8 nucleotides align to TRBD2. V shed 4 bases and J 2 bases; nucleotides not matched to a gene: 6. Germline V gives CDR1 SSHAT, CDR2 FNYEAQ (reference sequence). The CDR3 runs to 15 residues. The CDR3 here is CASSWAGGEQETQYF. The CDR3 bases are TGTGCCAGCAGCTGGGCGGGGGGTGAACAAGAGACCCAGTACTTC.

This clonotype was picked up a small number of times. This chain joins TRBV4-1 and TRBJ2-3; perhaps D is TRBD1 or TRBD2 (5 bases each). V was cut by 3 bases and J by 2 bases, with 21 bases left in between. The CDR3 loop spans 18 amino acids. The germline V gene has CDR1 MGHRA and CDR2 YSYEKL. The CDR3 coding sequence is TGCGCCAGCAGCCAGGAGGAATCTGAACTAGGGGACACAGATACGCAGTATTTT. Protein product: CASSQEESELGDTDTQYF.

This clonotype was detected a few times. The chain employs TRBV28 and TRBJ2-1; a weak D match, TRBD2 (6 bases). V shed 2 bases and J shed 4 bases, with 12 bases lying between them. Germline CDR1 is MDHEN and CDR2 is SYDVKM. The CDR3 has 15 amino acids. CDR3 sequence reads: CASSLAPGGYNEQFF. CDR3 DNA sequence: TGTGCCAGCAGTTTAGCACCCGGGGGATACAATGAGCAGTTCTTC.

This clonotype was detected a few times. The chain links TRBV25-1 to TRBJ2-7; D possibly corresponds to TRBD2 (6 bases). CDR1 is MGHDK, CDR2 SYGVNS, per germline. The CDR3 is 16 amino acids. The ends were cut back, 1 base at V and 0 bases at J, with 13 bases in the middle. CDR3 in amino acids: CASSELNGRGSYEQYF. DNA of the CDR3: TGTGCCAGCAGTGAATTGAACGGGAGAGGCTCCTACGAGCAGTACTTC.

Here the CDR3 DNA reads TGTGCCAGCAGCTTACGGGTAGGGAGCACTGAAGCTTTCTTT. Protein product: CASSLRVGSTEAFF. V gene TRBV7-8 combines with J gene TRBJ1-1; D is ambiguous. Per the germline V gene, CDR1 is SGHVS and CDR2 is FQNEAQ. The length of the CDR3 is 14 residues. Deletions cut 2 bases from V and 4 bases from J, with 11 bases between.

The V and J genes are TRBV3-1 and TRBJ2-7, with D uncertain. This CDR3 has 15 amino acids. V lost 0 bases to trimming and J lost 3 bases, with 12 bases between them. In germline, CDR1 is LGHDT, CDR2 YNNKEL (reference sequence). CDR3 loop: CASSQEAYTSYEQYF. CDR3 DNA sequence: TGTGCCAGCAGCCAAGAGGCCTACACGAGCTACGAGCAGTACTTC.

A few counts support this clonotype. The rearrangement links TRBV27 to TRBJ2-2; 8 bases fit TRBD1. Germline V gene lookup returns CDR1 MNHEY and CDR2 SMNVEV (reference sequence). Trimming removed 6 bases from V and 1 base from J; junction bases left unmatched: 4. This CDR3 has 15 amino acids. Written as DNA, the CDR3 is TGTGCCAGCAGAAGGGACAGGAGGAACACCGGGGAGCTGTTTTTT. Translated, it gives CASRRDRRNTGELFF.

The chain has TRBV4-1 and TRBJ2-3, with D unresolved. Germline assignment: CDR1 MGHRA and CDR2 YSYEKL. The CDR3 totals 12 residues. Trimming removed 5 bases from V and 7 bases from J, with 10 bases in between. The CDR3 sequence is CASSGIVNTQYF. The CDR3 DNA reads TGCGCCAGCAGCGGCATAGTAAATACGCAGTATTTT.

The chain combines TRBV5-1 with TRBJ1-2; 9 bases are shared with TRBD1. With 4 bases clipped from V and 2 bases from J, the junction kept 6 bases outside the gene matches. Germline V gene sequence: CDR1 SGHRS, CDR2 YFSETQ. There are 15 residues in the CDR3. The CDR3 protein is CASSGSGTGNYGYTF. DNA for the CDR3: TGCGCCAGCAGCGGATCCGGGACAGGGAACTATGGCTACACCTTC.

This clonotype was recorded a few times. CDR3 in DNA: TGTGCCAGCAGCTTAGTTACTGGCGTAGCCAAAAACATTCAGTACTTC. It encodes CASSLVTGVAKNIQYF. The V and J genes are TRBV7-9 and TRBJ2-4, with unresolved D. CDR1 and CDR2 (germline): SEHNR, FQNEAQ (reference sequence). The CDR3 is 16 residues long. The germline V and J ends were trimmed by 1 base and 0 bases, with 10 bases remaining between them.

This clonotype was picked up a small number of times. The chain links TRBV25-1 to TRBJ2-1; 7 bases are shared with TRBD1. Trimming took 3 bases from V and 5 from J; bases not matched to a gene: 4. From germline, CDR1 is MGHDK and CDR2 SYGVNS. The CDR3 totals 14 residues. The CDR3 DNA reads TGTGCCAGCAGTGATCCCACAGGGGACAATGAGCAGTTCTTC. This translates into CASSDPTGDNEQFF.

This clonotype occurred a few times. CDR3 coding DNA: TGTGCCAGCTCACTGCCTTTGGGGACAGGGTATCAAGATACGCAGTATTTT. The encoded protein is CASSLPLGTGYQDTQYF. This sequence joins TRBV18 and TRBJ2-3, with 9 bases identical to TRBD1. This CDR3 has 17 amino acids. Germline lookup yields CDR1 KGHSH and CDR2 LQKENI. Trimming removed 4 bases from V and 5 bases from J; junction bases left unmatched: 13.